This record covers a single T cell receptor (beta chain). Germline CDR1 and CDR2: SQVTM and ANQGSEA. There are 12 residues in the CDR3. The germline V and J ends were trimmed by 6 bases and 3 bases, with 8 bases remaining between them. Negative isolation yielded CD4+ and CD8+ T cells, and FACS enriched TEMRA cells. This entry belongs to a study of CD8 T cells in Susac syndrome. With random hexamers, reverse transcription was performed on about 0.5 to 1 ug of RNA. The immunoSEQ assay covered 54 Vbeta and 13 Jbeta segments for CDR3. MiXCR was run by TCRdb on the immunoSEQ multiplex PCR reads, yielding one entry per CDR3 protein. Here the sample spans about 190,000 distinct CDR3 sequences, 90% to 95% being singletons.

The sequence came from a human donor in good health. Sequencing used CD4+ T cells from PBMCs. The chain joins TRBV29-1 to TRBJ2-2; D call uncertain. This chain's CDR3 is CSVTSDTGELFF. The CDR3 DNA sequence: TGCAGCGTAACATCAGACACCGGGGAGCTGTTTTTT.